The rows below give T cell receptor beta chains drawn from one sample of a study of shared clonotypes between healthy human individuals. Using immunoSEQ multiplex PCR, the repertoire was profiled, and TCRdb retains in-frame clones only, with some absent. The sample includes 650,000 to 750,000 clones, about three quarters of them seen just once. The material sequenced was memory CD4+ T cells sorted from blood. The receptors were gathered from a woman between 25 and 40 years old in good health. The CDR3 runs from the conserved cysteine through the conserved F or W. Fields, in order: D gene, V gene, J gene, clone size, CDR3 DNA, CDR3 protein. D genes are given only for firm matches. Clone size is shown for a subset of rows, as once, few, many or a class of expanded clone.

>TRBD2|TRBV19|TRBJ2-6|-
TGTGCCAGTAGTAGGGGAGGGACTGGGGCCAACGTCCTGACTTTC
CASSRGGTGANVLTF
>TRBD2|TRBV14|TRBJ2-7|-
TGTGCCAGCAGCCTGCTAGCGGGAGCCGACGAGCAGTACTTC
CASSLLAGADEQYF
>-|TRBV5-1|TRBJ1-5|few
TGCGCCAGCAGCTTATATAGCAATCAGCCCCAGCATTTT
CASSLYSNQPQHF
>TRBD2|TRBV6-6|TRBJ2-3|-
TGTGCCAGCAGTACAAGAAGCGGGAGTTCACCAGATACGCAGTATTTT
CASSTRSGSSPDTQYF
>TRBD1|TRBV28|TRBJ1-5|-
TGTGCCAGCAGTCCCTCCGGACAGGTTAGCAATCAGCCCCAGCATTTT
CASSPSGQVSNQPQHF
>-|TRBV2|TRBJ1-3|many
TGTGCCAGCAGTGAGGGGGTTTTCCCTCTTTCTGGAAACACCATATATTTT
CASSEGVFPLSGNTIYF
>-|TRBV5-1|TRBJ2-1|few
TGCGCCAGCTGCCCCGGTGCAGGGACGTACAATGAGCAGTTCTTC
CASCPGAGTYNEQFF
>-|TRBV19|TRBJ1-1|-
TGTGCCAGTAGTATAGATCTCAGGGACGCTGAAGCTTTCTTT
CASSIDLRDAEAFF
>-|TRBV18|TRBJ2-3|-
TGTGCCAGCTCAAGGGGATCTAGCACAGATACGCAGTATTTT
CASSRGSSTDTQYF
>TRBD1|TRBV5-1|TRBJ1-2|-
TGCGCCAGCAGCACGGGGACAGGGCTAAACTATGGCTACACCTTC
CASSTGTGLNYGYTF
>-|TRBV5-1|TRBJ1-4|-
TGCGCCAGCAGCTTGGGGGTCCACAGGGACCACATGGGGGAAAAACTGTTTTTT
CASSLGVHRDHMGEKLFF
>-|TRBV18|TRBJ1-3|-
TGTGCCAGCTCACCATGGGGCCAGGGAAACACCATATATTTT
CASSPWGQGNTIYF
>-|TRBV6-4|TRBJ2-2|-
TGTGCCAGCGGGCAACAGGGAGGCGACACCGGGGAGCTGTTTTTT
CASGQQGGDTGELFF
>-|TRBV7-9|TRBJ2-7|-
TGTGCCAGCAGCCGGGTGGAGGGGGGGAACGAGCAGTACTTC
CASSRVEGGNEQYF
>TRBD2|TRBV29-1|TRBJ2-1|once
TGCAGCGTTGAACGTGTTAGCGGGAGCTACAATGAGCAGTTCTTC
CSVERVSGSYNEQFF
>-|TRBV20-1|TRBJ2-1|-
TGCAGTGCTAGTGGGAACAATGAGCAGTTCTTC
CSASGNNEQFF
>-|TRBV18|TRBJ2-5|-
TGTGCCAGCTCAATGGGACGAACCCAAGAGACCCAGTACTTC
CASSMGRTQETQYF
>-|TRBV18|TRBJ2-2|-
TGTGCCAGCTCACAACGACAGGATCCGAACACCGGGGAGCTGTTTTTT
CASSQRQDPNTGELFF
>TRBD1|TRBV7-8|TRBJ2-7|few
TGTGCCAGCAGATCACGACAGGGGGCGCGGGGGGAGCAGTACTTC
CASRSRQGARGEQYF
>TRBD1|TRBV5-4|TRBJ1-2|-
TGTGCCAGCAGATACGGACAGGGGAACTATGGCTACACCTTC
CASRYGQGNYGYTF
>TRBD2|TRBV28|TRBJ2-7|-
TGTGCCAGCAGTCCCCGACTAGCGGGTAGGTACGAGCAGTACTTC
CASSPRLAGRYEQYF
>-|TRBV6-1|TRBJ1-5|-
TGTGCCAGCAGCCAACAGGGTTGGGGATGGCCCCAGCATTTT
CASSQQGWGWPQHF
>TRBD2|TRBV28|TRBJ2-7|-
TGTGCCAGCGACCAGCGGGGGGGCGTCTACGAGCAGTACTTC
CASDQRGGVYEQYF
>-|TRBV19|TRBJ1-5|-
TGTGCCAGTAACCTAGACAGAAATCAGCCCCAGCATTTT
CASNLDRNQPQHF
>-|TRBV5-1|TRBJ2-7|-
TGCGCCAGCCGGGACTTAGGGGACTACGAGCAGTACTTC
CASRDLGDYEQYF
>-|TRBV4-2|TRBJ2-7|-
TGTGCCAGCAGCCAAGTAGGGGCAGCCTACGAGCAGTACTTC
CASSQVGAAYEQYF
>-|TRBV28|TRBJ1-1|-
TGTGCCAGCAGTTTACGGACAGAATACACTGAAGCTTTCTTT
CASSLRTEYTEAFF
>-|TRBV5-6|TRBJ2-7|-
TGTGCCAGCAGCCTTTCTACTATGGGGGGAGGCACCTACGAGCAGTACTTC
CASSLSTMGGGTYEQYF